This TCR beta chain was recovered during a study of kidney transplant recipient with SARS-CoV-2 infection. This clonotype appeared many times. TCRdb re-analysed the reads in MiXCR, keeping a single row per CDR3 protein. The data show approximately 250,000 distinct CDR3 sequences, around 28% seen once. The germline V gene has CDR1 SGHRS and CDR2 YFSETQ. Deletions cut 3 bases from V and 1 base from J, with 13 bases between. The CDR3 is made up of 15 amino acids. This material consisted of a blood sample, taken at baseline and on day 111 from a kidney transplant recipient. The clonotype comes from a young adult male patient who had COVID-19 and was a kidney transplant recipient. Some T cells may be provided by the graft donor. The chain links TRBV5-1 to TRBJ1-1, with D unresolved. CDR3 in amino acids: CASSSIGDWNTEAFF. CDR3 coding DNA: TGCGCCAGCAGCTCGATTGGAGACTGGAACACTGAAGCTTTCTTT.